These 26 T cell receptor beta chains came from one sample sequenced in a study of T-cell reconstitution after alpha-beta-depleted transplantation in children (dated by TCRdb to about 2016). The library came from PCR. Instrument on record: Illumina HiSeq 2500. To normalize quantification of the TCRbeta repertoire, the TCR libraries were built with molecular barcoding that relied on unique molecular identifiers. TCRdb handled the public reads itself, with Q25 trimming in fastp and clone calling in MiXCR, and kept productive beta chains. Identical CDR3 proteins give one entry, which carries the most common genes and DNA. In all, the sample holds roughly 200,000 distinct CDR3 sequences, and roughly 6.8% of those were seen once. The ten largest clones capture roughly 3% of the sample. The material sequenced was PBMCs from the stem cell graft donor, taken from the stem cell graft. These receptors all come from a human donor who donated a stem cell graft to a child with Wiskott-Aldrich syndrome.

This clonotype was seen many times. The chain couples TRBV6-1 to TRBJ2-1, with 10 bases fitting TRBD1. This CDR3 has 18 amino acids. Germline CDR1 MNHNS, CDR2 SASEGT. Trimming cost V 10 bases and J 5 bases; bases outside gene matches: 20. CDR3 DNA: TGTGCCACCCCTTGGACAGGGGGATTTAGGTTCTCACACAATGAGCAGTTCTTC. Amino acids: CATPWTGGFRFSHNEQFF.

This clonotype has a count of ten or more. The CDR3 bases are TGCAGCGTTCGCATGAACACTGAAGCTTTCTTT. Translation: CSVRMNTEAFF. The gene calls are TRBV29-1 and TRBJ1-1; D is uncertain. Germline assignment: CDR1 SQVTM and CDR2 ANQGSEA. With 5 bases removed from V and 0 bases from J, the gap between germline ends came to 4 bases. The CDR3 consists of 11 residues.

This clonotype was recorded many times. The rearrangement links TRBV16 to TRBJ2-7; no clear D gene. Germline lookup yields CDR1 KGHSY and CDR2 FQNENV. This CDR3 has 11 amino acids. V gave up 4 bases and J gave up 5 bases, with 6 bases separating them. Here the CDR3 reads CASSLQNEQYF. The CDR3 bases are TGTGCCAGCAGCCTACAGAACGAGCAGTACTTC.

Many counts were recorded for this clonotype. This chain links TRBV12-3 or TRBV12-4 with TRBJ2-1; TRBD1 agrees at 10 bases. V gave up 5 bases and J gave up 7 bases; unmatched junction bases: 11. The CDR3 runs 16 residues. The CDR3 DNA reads TGTGCCAGCAGTGGTGGGTCCGGGACAGGGGTAAATGAGCAGTTCTTC. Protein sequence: CASSGGSGTGVNEQFF.

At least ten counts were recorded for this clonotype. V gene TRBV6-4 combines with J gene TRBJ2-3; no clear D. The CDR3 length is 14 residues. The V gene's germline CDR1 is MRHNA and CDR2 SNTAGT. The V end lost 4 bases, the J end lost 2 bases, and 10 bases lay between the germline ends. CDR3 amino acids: CASSVSTATDTQYF. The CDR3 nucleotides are TGTGCCAGCAGTGTTTCCACGGCCACAGATACGCAGTATTTT.

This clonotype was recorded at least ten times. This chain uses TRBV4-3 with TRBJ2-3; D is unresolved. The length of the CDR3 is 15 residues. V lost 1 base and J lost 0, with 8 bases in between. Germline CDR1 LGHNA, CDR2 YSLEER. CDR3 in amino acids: CASSQGHPSTDTQYF. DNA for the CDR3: TGCGCCAGCAGCCAAGGACATCCTAGCACAGATACGCAGTATTTT.

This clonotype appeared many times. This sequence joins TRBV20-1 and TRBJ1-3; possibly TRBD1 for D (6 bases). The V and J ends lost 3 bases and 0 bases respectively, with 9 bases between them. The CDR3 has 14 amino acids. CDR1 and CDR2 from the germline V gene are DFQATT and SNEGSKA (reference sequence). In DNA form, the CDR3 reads TGCAGTGCTAGGGACAGTTCCTCTGGAAACACCATATATTTT. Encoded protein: CSARDSSSGNTIYF.

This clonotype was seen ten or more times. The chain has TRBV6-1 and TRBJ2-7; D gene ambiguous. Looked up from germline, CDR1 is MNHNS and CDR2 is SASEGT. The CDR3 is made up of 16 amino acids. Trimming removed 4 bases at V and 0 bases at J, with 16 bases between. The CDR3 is CASSGVGSSSSYEQYF. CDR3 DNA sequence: TGTGCCAGCAGTGGGGTGGGATCAAGCAGCTCCTACGAGCAGTACTTC.

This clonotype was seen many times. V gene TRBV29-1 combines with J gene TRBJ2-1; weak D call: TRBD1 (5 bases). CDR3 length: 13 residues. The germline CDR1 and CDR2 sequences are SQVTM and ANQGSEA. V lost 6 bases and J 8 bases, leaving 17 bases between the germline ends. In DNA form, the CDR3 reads TGCAGCGTCCGGACGACAGTTAACGATGAGCAGTTCTTC. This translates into CSVRTTVNDEQFF.

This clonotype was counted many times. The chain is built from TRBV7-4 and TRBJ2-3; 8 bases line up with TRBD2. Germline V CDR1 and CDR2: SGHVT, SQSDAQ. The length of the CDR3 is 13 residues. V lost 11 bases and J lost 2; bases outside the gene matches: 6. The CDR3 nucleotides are TGTGCCGAGGGGACTAGATTCACAGATACGCAGTATTTT. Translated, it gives CAEGTRFTDTQYF.

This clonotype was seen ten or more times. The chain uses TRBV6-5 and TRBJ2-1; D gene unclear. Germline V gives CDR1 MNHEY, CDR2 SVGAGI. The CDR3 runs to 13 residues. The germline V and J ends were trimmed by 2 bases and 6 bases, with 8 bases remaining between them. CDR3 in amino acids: CASSYVAANEQFF. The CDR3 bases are TGTGCCAGCAGTTACGTGGCGGCCAATGAGCAGTTCTTC.

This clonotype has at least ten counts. CDR3 in DNA: TGTGCCAGCAGCAACTTCACCGAGCAGTACTTC. Translated, it gives CASSNFTEQYF. The chain couples TRBV7-7 to TRBJ2-7; no definite D call. Trimming took 5 bases from V and 6 from J, leaving 8 bases between them. This CDR3 has 11 amino acids. Germline V lookup: CDR1 SSHAT, CDR2 FNYEAQ (reference sequence).

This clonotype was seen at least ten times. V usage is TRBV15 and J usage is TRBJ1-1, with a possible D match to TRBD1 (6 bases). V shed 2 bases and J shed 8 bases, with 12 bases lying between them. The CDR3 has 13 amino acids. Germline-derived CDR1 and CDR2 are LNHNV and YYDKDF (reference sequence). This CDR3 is CATSRNLDREAFF. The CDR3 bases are TGTGCCACCAGCAGAAATCTCGACAGGGAAGCTTTCTTT. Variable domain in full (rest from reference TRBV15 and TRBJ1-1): DAMVIQNPRYQVTQFGKPVTLSCSQTLNHNVMYWYQQKSSQAPKLLFHYYDKDFNNEADTPDNFQSRRPNTSFCFLDIRSPGLGDTAMYLCATSRNLDREAFFGQGTRLTVV.

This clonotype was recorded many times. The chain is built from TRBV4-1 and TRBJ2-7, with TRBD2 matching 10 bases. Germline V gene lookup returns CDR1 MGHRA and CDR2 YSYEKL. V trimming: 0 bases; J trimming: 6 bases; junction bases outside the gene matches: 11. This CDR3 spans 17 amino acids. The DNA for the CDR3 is TGCGCCAGCAGCCAAGATATAGCGGGGGGTATTCGGAGCGAGCAGTACTTC. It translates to CASSQDIAGGIRSEQYF.

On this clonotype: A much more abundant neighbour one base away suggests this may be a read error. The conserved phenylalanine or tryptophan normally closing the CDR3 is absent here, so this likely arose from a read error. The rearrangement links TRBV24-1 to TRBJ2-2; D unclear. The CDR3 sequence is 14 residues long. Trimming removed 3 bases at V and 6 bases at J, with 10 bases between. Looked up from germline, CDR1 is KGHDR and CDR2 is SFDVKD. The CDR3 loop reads CATSDPGRAGELFY. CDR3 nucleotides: TGTGCCACCAGTGATCCCGGACGGGCCGGGGAGCTGTTTTAT.

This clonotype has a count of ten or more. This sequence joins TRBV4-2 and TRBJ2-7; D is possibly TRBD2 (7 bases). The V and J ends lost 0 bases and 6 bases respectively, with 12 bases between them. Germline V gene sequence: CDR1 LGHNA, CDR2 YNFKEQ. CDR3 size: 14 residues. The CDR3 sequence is CASSQEGGLFEQYF. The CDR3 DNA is TGTGCCAGCAGCCAAGAGGGGGGGCTGTTCGAGCAGTACTTC.

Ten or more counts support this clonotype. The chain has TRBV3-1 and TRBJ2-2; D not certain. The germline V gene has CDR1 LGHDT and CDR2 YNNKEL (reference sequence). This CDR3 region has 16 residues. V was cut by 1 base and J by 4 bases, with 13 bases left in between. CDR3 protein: CASSQVGSSRTGELFF. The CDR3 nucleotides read TGTGCCAGCAGCCAAGTAGGAAGCAGCCGCACCGGGGAGCTGTTTTTT.

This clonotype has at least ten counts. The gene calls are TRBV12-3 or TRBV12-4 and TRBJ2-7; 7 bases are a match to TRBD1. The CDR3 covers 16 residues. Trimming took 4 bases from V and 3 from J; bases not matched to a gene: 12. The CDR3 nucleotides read TGTGCCAGCAGTTCACGGCTAGTTTACAGGGGCTACGAGCAGTACTTC. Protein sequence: CASSSRLVYRGYEQYF.

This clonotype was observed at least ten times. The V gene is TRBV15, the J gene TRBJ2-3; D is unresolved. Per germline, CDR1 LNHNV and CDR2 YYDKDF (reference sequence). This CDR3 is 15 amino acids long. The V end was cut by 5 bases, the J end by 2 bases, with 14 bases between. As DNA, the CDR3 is TGTGCCACCAGCGTCTCACGTTTACTCACAGATACGCAGTATTTT. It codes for CATSVSRLLTDTQYF.

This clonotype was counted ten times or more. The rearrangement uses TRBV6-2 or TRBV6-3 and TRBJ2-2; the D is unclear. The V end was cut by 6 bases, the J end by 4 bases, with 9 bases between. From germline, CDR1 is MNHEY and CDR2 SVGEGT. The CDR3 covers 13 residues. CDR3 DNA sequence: TGTGCCAGCAGCCGGAAAAGCACCGGGGAGCTGTTTTTT. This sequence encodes CASSRKSTGELFF.

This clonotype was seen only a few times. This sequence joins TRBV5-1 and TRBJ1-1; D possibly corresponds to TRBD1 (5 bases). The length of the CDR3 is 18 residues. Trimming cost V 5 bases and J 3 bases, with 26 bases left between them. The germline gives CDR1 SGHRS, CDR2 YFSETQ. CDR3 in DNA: TGCGCCAGCAGGAGCGTCGGGGGTCAAGTGGTTCGGCACACTGAAGCTTTCTTT. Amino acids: CASRSVGGQVVRHTEAFF.

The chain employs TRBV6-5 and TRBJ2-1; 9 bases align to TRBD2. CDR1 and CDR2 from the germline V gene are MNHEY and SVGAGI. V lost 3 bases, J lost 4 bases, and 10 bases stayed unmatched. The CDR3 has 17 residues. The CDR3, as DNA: TGTGCCAGCAGTTATCTTCCCCTAGCGGGAAAATACAATGAGCAGTTCTTC. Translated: CASSYLPLAGKYNEQFF.

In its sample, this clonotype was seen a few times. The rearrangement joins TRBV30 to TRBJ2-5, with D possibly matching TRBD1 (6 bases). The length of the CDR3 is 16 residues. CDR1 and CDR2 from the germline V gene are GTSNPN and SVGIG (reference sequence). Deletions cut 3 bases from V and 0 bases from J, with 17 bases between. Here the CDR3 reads CAWRLVRQAHQETQYF. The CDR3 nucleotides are TGTGCCTGGAGACTGGTCCGACAGGCCCACCAAGAGACCCAGTACTTC.

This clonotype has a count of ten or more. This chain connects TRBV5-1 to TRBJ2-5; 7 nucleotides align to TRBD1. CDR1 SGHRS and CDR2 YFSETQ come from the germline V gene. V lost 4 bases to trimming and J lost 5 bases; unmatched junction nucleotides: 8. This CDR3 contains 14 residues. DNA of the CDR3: TGCGCCAGCAGCCTTAACGACAGGGCTGAGACCCAGTACTTC. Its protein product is CASSLNDRAETQYF.

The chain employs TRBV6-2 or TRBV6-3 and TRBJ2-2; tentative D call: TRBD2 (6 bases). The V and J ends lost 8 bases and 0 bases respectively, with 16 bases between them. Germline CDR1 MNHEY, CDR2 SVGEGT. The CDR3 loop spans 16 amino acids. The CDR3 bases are TGTGCCAGCTCGAGTAGCGGCCTAGCGAACACCGGGGAGCTGTTTTTT. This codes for CASSSSGLANTGELFF.

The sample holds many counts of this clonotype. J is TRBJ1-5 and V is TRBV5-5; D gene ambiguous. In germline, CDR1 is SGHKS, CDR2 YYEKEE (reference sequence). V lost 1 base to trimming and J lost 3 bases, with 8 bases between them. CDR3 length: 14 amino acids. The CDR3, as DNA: TGTGCCAGCAGCTTGCGGCAGGCCAATCAGCCCCAGCATTTT. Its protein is CASSLRQANQPQHF.